The T cell receptor beta chain under discussion was sequenced for a study of blood T cell repertoires in COVID-19. Across the whole study: Samples taken during acute and convalescent COVID-19 were collected in the United States, Italy and Spain. The cDNA or gDNA used as material had been derived from T cells, B-cell-depleted T cells, or PBMCs.

Authors' analysis steps: The authors estimated nucleated cell counts from reference gene primer amplification. Generated by immunoSEQ multiplex PCR, the TCRdb table keeps only in-frame clones and is missing some. The V and J calls and clone size come from that table; D and trimming were worked out from the DNA. The sample records about 190,000 clones, 84% being singletons. This TCR was recovered from a human donor in a cohort sampled during active COVID-19. Sequencing input: peripheral blood.

CDR3 sequence reads: CASSLGLFGDTQYF. The CDR3 DNA is TGTGCCAGCAGCCTGGGACTTTTTGGGGATACGCAGTATTTT. V and J are TRBV11-2 and TRBJ2-3; D perhaps matches TRBD2 (6 bases). Trimming stripped 5 bases from V and 6 bases from J, with 15 bases between. The CDR3 is 14 amino acids. The germline CDR1 and CDR2 sequences are SGHAT and FQNNGV.